This passage covers 21 T cell receptor beta chains from one sample sequenced in a study of blood T cell repertoires in COVID-19. Sequencing used immunoSEQ multiplex PCR; TCRdb keeps in-frame clones, though not all of them. The sample has around 180,000 clones, almost 80% seen once. Source material: peripheral blood. The receptors here all came from a man in his fifties or sixties with active or convalescent COVID-19.

The chain is built from TRBV2 and TRBJ2-3; no clear D. The CDR3 runs to 12 residues. Germline V lookup: CDR1 SNHLY, CDR2 FYNNEI. Trimming took off 10 bases at V and 0 bases at J, with 8 bases between the two ends. The CDR3 DNA is TGTGCCACCTCGTTTAGCACAGATACGCAGTATTTT. It translates to CATSFSTDTQYF.

The rearrangement uses TRBV12-3 or TRBV12-4 and TRBJ1-1, with D uncertain. The V gene lost 5 bases and the J gene lost 4 bases, with 11 bases spanning the gap. This CDR3 contains 13 residues. CDR3 nucleotide sequence: TGTGCCAGCAGTCTTCGACAATCCACTGAAGCTTTCTTT. It specifies CASSLRQSTEAFF.

Ten or more counts support this clone. The chain links TRBV5-1 to TRBJ2-5; 7 bases agree with TRBD2. Germline V gene sequence: CDR1 SGHRS, CDR2 YFSETQ. This CDR3 contains 13 residues. The V and J ends lost 5 bases and 1 base, in that order; junction bases with no gene match: 2. CDR3 protein: CASRTSVQETQYF. The CDR3 DNA follows: TGCGCCAGCAGAACTAGCGTCCAAGAGACCCAGTACTTC.

The chain combines TRBV29-1 with TRBJ2-7, with 11 bases aligning to TRBD1. CDR1 and CDR2 from the germline V gene are SQVTM and ANQGSEA. Losses at the gene ends were 6 bases for V and 2 bases for J; bases not matched to a gene: 6. There are 14 residues in the CDR3. CDR3 sequence reads: CSVDLGQGAYEQYF. The CDR3 region has the DNA TGCAGCGTCGACCTGGGACAGGGGGCCTACGAGCAGTACTTC.

This clone has just a few counts. The rearrangement uses TRBV9 and TRBJ2-1, with 9 bases that match TRBD2. The ends lost 0 bases at V and 9 bases at J; junction bases unmatched: 13. The CDR3 runs to 17 residues. Germline CDR1 SGDLS, CDR2 YYNGEE. For the CDR3, the DNA is TGTGCCAGCAGCGTAGAGGTGTGGATAGCGGGAGAGGTTGAGCAGTTCTTC. Protein sequence: CASSVEVWIAGEVEQFF.

The chain combines TRBV2 with TRBJ2-1; 7 nucleotides agree with TRBD2. Per germline, CDR1 SNHLY and CDR2 FYNNEI. The CDR3 is 16 amino acids. V lost 7 bases, J lost 3 bases, and 12 bases stayed unmatched. This chain's CDR3 is CASTTRGGFNYNEQFF. In DNA, the CDR3 is TGTGCCAGCACCACTAGGGGAGGGTTCAACTACAATGAGCAGTTCTTC.

The rearrangement uses TRBV5-6 and TRBJ1-1; D is ambiguous. The length of the CDR3 is 14 residues. CDR1 is SGHDT and CDR2 is YYEEEE in the germline V gene. Trimming removed 0 bases from V and 1 base from J, with 7 bases in between. The CDR3 reads CASSLVYENTEAFF. CDR3 nucleotides: TGTGCCAGCAGCTTGGTCTACGAGAACACTGAAGCTTTCTTT. The whole variable domain, remainder taken from reference TRBV5-6 and TRBJ1-1, is DAGVTQSPTHLIKTRGQQVTLRCSPKSGHDTVSWYQQALGQGPQFIFQYYEEEERQRGNFPDRFSGHQFPNYSSELNVNALLLGDSALYLCASSLVYENTEAFFGQGTRLTVV.

The gene calls are TRBV28 and TRBJ2-7, with 12 nucleotides matching TRBD2. Germline values: CDR1 MDHEN, CDR2 SYDVKM. V shed 6 bases, J shed 5 bases, and the junction held 11 bases outside the gene matches. The CDR3 runs 16 residues. The CDR3 nucleotides are TGTGCCAGCAGGCGTCGTCTAGCGGGAGGGATCAACGAGCAGTACTTC. Protein: CASRRRLAGGINEQYF. The full variable domain, with the rest looked up from reference TRBV28 and TRBJ2-7, is DVKVTQSSRYLVKRTGEKVFLECVQDMDHENMFWYRQDPGLGLRLIYFSYDVKMKEKGDIPEGYSVSREKKERFSLILESASTNQTSMYLCASRRRLAGGINEQYFGPGTRLTVT.

The V call is TRBV21-1, the J call TRBJ2-1; whether TRBD2, the table's D call, matches the DNA was not checked. TRBV21-1 has pseudogene status. This CDR3 is 17 amino acids long. The chain's CDR3 is CASSKAPSSGRYNEQFF. In DNA form, the CDR3 reads TGTGCCAGCAGCAAAGCGCCCTCTAGCGGGAGGTACAATGAGCAGTTCTTC.

The rearrangement links TRBV6-1 to TRBJ2-7, with D possibly TRBD1 on 5 matching bases. The V end lost 1 base, the J end lost 4 bases, and 11 bases lay between the germline ends. There are 14 residues in the CDR3. CDR1 and CDR2 (germline): MNHNS, SASEGT. This chain's CDR3 is CASSEGQYSYEQYF. The CDR3 DNA follows: TGTGCCAGCAGTGAAGGACAGTACTCGTACGAGCAGTACTTC.

In the case of this clone: This CDR3 is also generated by other DNA sequences in the sample. This chain joins TRBV7-6 and TRBJ1-1; a possible D gene is TRBD1 (6 bases). Trimming removed 5 bases from V and 1 base from J, with 11 bases in between. Germline CDR1 is SGHVS and CDR2 is FNYEAQ. CDR3 length: 14 amino acids. CDR3 loop: CASSLTDRNTEAFF. CDR3 in DNA: TGTGCCAGCAGCCTAACGGACAGGAACACTGAAGCTTTCTTT.

The chain is built from TRBV6-1 and TRBJ2-3; 8 bases are a match to TRBD2. CDR1 and CDR2 from the germline V gene are MNHNS and SASEGT. This CDR3 has 16 amino acids. Losses at the gene ends were 3 bases for V and 8 bases for J; bases not matched to a gene: 13. The CDR3 nucleotides are TGTGCCAGCAGTGAGTGGGTAGCGGGGCTGGGGGTTACGCAGTATTTT. Its protein product is CASSEWVAGLGVTQYF.

The chain carries TRBV28 and TRBJ2-7, with 10 bases that match TRBD2. From germline, CDR1 is MDHEN and CDR2 SYDVKM. Unmatched junction bases numbered 11, after V lost 7 bases and J lost 2 bases. The CDR3 is 16 residues long. CDR3 nucleotide sequence: TGTGCCAGCAACCCCCGGAGTAGCGGGAGGACCTACGAGCAGTACTTC. Its translation is CASNPRSSGRTYEQYF.

DNA for the CDR3: TGCAGTGCTAACAGGGGGAATGGCTACACCTTC. The encoded protein is CSANRGNGYTF. The genes are TRBV20-1 and TRBJ1-2; 8 bases align to TRBD1. This CDR3 region has 11 residues. With 4 bases clipped from V and 6 bases from J, the junction kept 1 base outside the gene matches. Looked up from germline, CDR1 is DFQATT and CDR2 is SNEGSKA (reference sequence).

CDR3 sequence: CATSDPGGPDEKLFF. The DNA for the CDR3 is TGTGCCACCAGTGACCCAGGAGGGCCGGATGAAAAACTGTTTTTT. This chain connects TRBV24-1 to TRBJ1-4; no clear D gene. The CDR3 spans 15 residues. Germline V gene data show CDR1 as KGHDR and CDR2 as SFDVKD. Trimming left V 4 bases short and J 6 bases short, with 14 bases between.

This clone was observed a handful of times. CDR3 protein: CASSSFWDRGSGANVLTF. The CDR3 coding sequence is TGTGCCAGCAGTTCGTTCTGGGACAGGGGCTCTGGGGCCAACGTCCTGACTTTC. This chain joins TRBV28 and TRBJ2-6; 10 nucleotides match TRBD1. Germline V gives CDR1 MDHEN, CDR2 SYDVKM. The CDR3 runs 18 residues. The J segment lost 0 bases and the V segment lost 4 bases, leaving 6 bases of the junction unmatched.

The rearrangement joins TRBV28 to TRBJ2-7, with TRBD1 matching 10 bases. Germline V lookup: CDR1 MDHEN, CDR2 SYDVKM. CDR3 length: 15 amino acids. V shed 4 bases and J 1 base; nucleotides not matched to a gene: 4. The DNA for the CDR3 is TGTGCCAGCAGTTCGACAGGGGGCTGGTCCTACGAGCAGTACTTC. This translates into CASSSTGGWSYEQYF.

The chain employs TRBV19 and TRBJ2-2, with a possible D match to TRBD1 (5 bases). The V and J ends lost 3 bases and 5 bases respectively, with 10 bases between them. The CDR3 contains 14 residues. Germline loops: CDR1 LNHDA, CDR2 SQIVND (reference sequence). CDR3: CASSIAQVTGELFF. The CDR3 DNA sequence: TGTGCCAGTAGTATCGCACAGGTAACCGGGGAGCTGTTTTTT.

The V gene is TRBV7-2, the J gene TRBJ2-1, with TRBD2 matching over 11 bases. The CDR3 length is 18 residues. V lost 6 bases, J lost 9 bases, and 19 bases stayed unmatched. The V gene's germline CDR1 is SGHTA and CDR2 FQGNSA. The CDR3 DNA reads as TGTGCCAGCAGGCCCCGGGGGGGGTTAGCGGGAGGGGCAGTTGAGCAGTTCTTC. It yields the protein CASRPRGGLAGGAVEQFF.

The V gene is TRBV6-5, the J gene TRBJ2-7; 11 nucleotides agree with TRBD2. The junction had 3 bases not matched to a gene; V was cut back by 6 bases and J by 2 bases. The CDR3 runs 14 residues. Germline V gene data show CDR1 as MNHEY and CDR2 as SVGAGI. The CDR3 DNA reads TGTGCCAGCAGGATGACTAGCGGGACCTACGAGCAGTACTTC. Protein: CASRMTSGTYEQYF.

Only one count was recorded for this clone. The chain employs TRBV11-1 and TRBJ1-4; D is possibly TRBD1 (5 bases). V dropped 4 bases and J dropped 5 bases, with 8 bases sitting between them. The CDR3 sequence is 13 residues long. Germline V gene data show CDR1 as SGHAT and CDR2 as FQDESV (reference sequence). This CDR3 is CASSSRGNEKLFF. The CDR3 DNA follows: TGTGCCAGCAGCTCAAGGGGCAATGAAAAACTGTTTTTT.